Listed below are T cell receptor beta chains from one sample, sequenced in a study of CD8 T cells in Susac syndrome. Each CDR3 protein gets one entry after TCRdb re-called the immunoSEQ multiplex PCR reads with MiXCR. Of about 120,000 distinct CDR3 sequences in the sample, over 90% were seen once. The sample was CD8+ T cells from PBMCs. Source of these receptors: a human donor with Susac syndrome. Both conserved end residues are part of each CDR3. Fields, in order: J gene, D gene, V gene, clone size, CDR3 DNA, CDR3 protein. A D gene is named only where the DNA matches it firmly. Rows may omit the clone size; those that give it use once, few, many or a size class.

>TRBJ1-4|.|TRBV14|.
TGTGCCAGCAGCCCGCCGGGACGGATTAATGAAAAACTGTTTTTT
CASSPPGRINEKLFF
>TRBJ1-1|.|TRBV16|.
TGTGCCAGCAGCCAAGCTATTCGTGAAGCTTTCTTT
CASSQAIREAFF
>TRBJ2-7|.|TRBV3-1|.
TGTGCCAGCAGCCAAGAGGTCGGAGGGGGCTGGTACGAGCAGTACTTC
CASSQEVGGGWYEQYF
>TRBJ1-4|TRBD1|TRBV20-1|.
TGCAGTGCTAGGGGACAGGGGCTAGGGGAAAAACTGTTTTTT
CSARGQGLGEKLFF
>TRBJ2-2|.|TRBV29-1|.
TGCAGCGCCACCGGCGCGGCCGGGGAGCTGTTTTTT
CSATGAAGELFF
>TRBJ2-7|TRBD1|TRBV12-3/TRBV12-4|few
TGTGCCAGCAGCTCCGGGACAGGGACCTACGAGCAGTACTTC
CASSSGTGTYEQYF
>TRBJ2-7|TRBD1|TRBV7-8|.
TGTGCCAGCAGCTCGTTCCTGCCGGGACAGGGGGCCGACGAGCAGTACTTC
CASSSFLPGQGADEQYF
>TRBJ2-3|TRBD2|TRBV7-9|.
TGTGCCAGCAGCTTTTCGGGGGGGAGATCCACGTGGTATTTT
CASSFSGGRSTWYF
>TRBJ1-1|TRBD1|TRBV4-1|.
TGCGCCAGCAGCCACCGGGACAGGGGAGCTAACACTGAAGCTTTCTTT
CASSHRDRGANTEAFF
>TRBJ2-7|.|TRBV3-1|.
TGTGCCAGCAGCCAAGATAGGGTTACCTACGAGCAGTACTTC
CASSQDRVTYEQYF
>TRBJ1-5|TRBD1|TRBV15|.
TGTGCCACCAGCAGGTACAGGGGGCAGCCCCAGCATTTT
CATSRYRGQPQHF
>TRBJ1-2|.|TRBV3-1|.
TGTGCCAGCAGCCAAACCACAGGGTCGGCTAACTATGGCTACACCTTC
CASSQTTGSANYGYTF
>TRBJ2-5|.|TRBV6-5|.
TGTGCCAGCACTTTCCAAGAGACCCAGTACTTC
CASTFQETQYF
>TRBJ2-5|TRBD1|TRBV6-6|.
TGTGCCAGCAGCCCACGGACAGGGGGGGAGACCCAGTACTTC
CASSPRTGGETQYF
>TRBJ2-7|.|TRBV7-9|.
TGTGCCAGCAGCTCGGGGACACAGGCCTACGAGCAGTACTTC
CASSSGTQAYEQYF
>TRBJ2-3|.|TRBV13|.
TGTGCCAGCAGCTTAAGGACGGGGGGCACAGATACGCAGTATTTT
CASSLRTGGTDTQYF
>TRBJ2-1|TRBD2|TRBV4-3|once
TGCGCCAGCAGCCACGGACTAGCGAATGAGCAGTTCTTC
CASSHGLANEQFF
>TRBJ1-5|.|TRBV9|.
TGTGCCAGCAGCCCCCGGTCGGGGGGAGAGCCCCAGCATTTT
CASSPRSGGEPQHF
>TRBJ2-3|.|TRBV2|.
TGTGCCAGCAGTGAGGCAGGTAGCACAGATACGCAGTATTTT
CASSEAGSTDTQYF
>TRBJ2-7|.|TRBV12-3/TRBV12-4|.
TGTGCCAGCAGCCGTTACACTAGTAGTGACTACGAGCAGTACTTC
CASSRYTSSDYEQYF
>TRBJ2-1|TRBD2|TRBV2|.
TGTGCCAGCAGAGAAACGGGACTAGGGGACAATGAGCAGTTCTTC
CASRETGLGDNEQFF
>TRBJ2-7|TRBD1|TRBV9|.
TGTGCCAGTGGAACCGGGACAGGGGGCGGAGAGCAGTACTTC
CASGTGTGGGEQYF
>TRBJ2-5|.|TRBV6-5|.
TGTGCCAGCAGCCCCGGGCCGGGTCCCGGGGAGACCCAGTACTTC
CASSPGPGPGETQYF
>TRBJ2-7|.|TRBV9|.
TGTGCCAGCAGCCCCCTCGCGGGGAACGAGTACGAGCAGTACTTC
CASSPLAGNEYEQYF
>TRBJ2-3|TRBD2|TRBV20-1|.
TGCAGTGCTAGAGGCCCGTTGCGGGGGGCCACAGATACGCAGTATTTT
CSARGPLRGATDTQYF
>TRBJ2-7|.|TRBV5-1|.
TGCGCCAGCAGCTTGGTTGGCGAAGACGAGCAGTACTTC
CASSLVGEDEQYF
>TRBJ2-5|.|TRBV9|.
TGTGCCAGCATTCGCCAGGGCCAAGAGACCCAGTACTTC
CASIRQGQETQYF
>TRBJ1-1|.|TRBV7-8|.
TGTGCCAGCAGCTTAGATAGGCTAGGAATCACTGAAGCTTTCTTT
CASSLDRLGITEAFF
>TRBJ2-7|.|TRBV4-1|.
TGCGCCAGCAGCCAAGATCAATCGGGGGGTCTAGGGACATACGAGCAGTACTTC
CASSQDQSGGLGTYEQYF
>TRBJ2-7|TRBD1|TRBV15|.
TGTGCCACCAGAGAGGGGGGTCGGACAGGGAATTACGAGCAGTACTTC
CATREGGRTGNYEQYF
>TRBJ1-1|.|TRBV29-1|once
TGCAGCGTCCACCAGGGCGGCACTGAAGCTTTCTTT
CSVHQGGTEAFF
>TRBJ1-2|.|TRBV12-3/TRBV12-4|.
TGTGCCAGCAGTTTAACCTCGTCCGGGACAGGCTACACCTTC
CASSLTSSGTGYTF
>TRBJ1-5|.|TRBV19|.
TGTGCCAGTAGGGCGCCCGAGAATCAGCCCCAGCATTTT
CASRAPENQPQHF
>TRBJ2-3|.|TRBV18|.
TGTGCCAGCTCACTGCTGGGGGGCACAGATACGCAGTATTTT
CASSLLGGTDTQYF